The 20 T cell receptor beta chains presented below share a single source sample, sequenced in a study of Ad26.COV2.S vaccination and SARS-CoV-2 variants. Treatment described: some 20 received Ad26.COV2.S at low or high dose, single or two shots; about 5 received placebo; per-sample allocation not given. The investigators took samples on day 63 after the first vaccine or placebo injection. Sequenced by immunoSEQ multiplex PCR; TCRdb stores in-frame clones only, minus some. Of under 500,000 clones listed, around 93% are singletons. The sequenced sample was peripheral blood, obtained in a trial of Ad26.COV2.S vaccine versus placebo. These receptors came from a person between 18 and 60 years old who received the Ad26.COV2.S COVID-19 vaccine or a placebo.

J is TRBJ1-3 and V is TRBV7-2; D call uncertain. V was cut by 5 bases and J by 0 bases, with 23 bases left in between. This CDR3 has 19 residues. CDR1 and CDR2 (germline): SGHTA, FQGNSA. CDR3 sequence reads: CASSILSPSRIDSGNTIYF. DNA for the CDR3: TGTGCCAGCAGCATACTCAGCCCTTCTAGGATAGACTCTGGAAACACCATATATTTT.

J is TRBJ2-7 and V is TRBV28; a weak D match, TRBD1 (6 bases). V was clipped by 4 bases and J by 3 bases, with 16 bases between them. CDR3 length: 15 residues. Germline V lookup: CDR1 MDHEN, CDR2 SYDVKM. The DNA for the CDR3 is TGTGCCAGCAGTTGGGTGGGGGCGCGGGTCTACGAGCAGTACTTC. Translation gives CASSWVGARVYEQYF.

This chain connects TRBV12-3 or TRBV12-4 to TRBJ1-1; a possible D gene is TRBD1 (6 bases). The CDR3 is 13 amino acids. The germline V and J ends were trimmed by 7 bases and 1 base, with 10 bases remaining between them. As DNA, the CDR3 is TGTGCCAGCAAAACGGACAGGAACACTGAAGCTTTCTTT. It codes for CASKTDRNTEAFF.

The V and J genes are TRBV2 and TRBJ1-2, with D possibly TRBD1 on 6 matching bases. The V end was cut by 3 bases, the J end by 3 bases, with 8 bases between. Germline CDR1 reads SNHLY; CDR2 reads FYNNEI. CDR3 length equals 13 residues. This CDR3 is CASSENRDYGYTF. The CDR3 DNA reads TGTGCCAGCAGTGAGAACAGGGACTATGGCTACACCTTC.

The chain links TRBV6-5 to TRBJ1-1; 7 bases line up with TRBD1. This CDR3 is 14 amino acids long. Germline V gene data show CDR1 as MNHEY and CDR2 as SVGAGI. Trimming cost V 5 bases and J 1 base; bases outside gene matches: 4. The chain's CDR3 is CASSRQGGNTEAFF. The CDR3 nucleotides are TGTGCCAGCAGTCGACAGGGTGGGAACACTGAAGCTTTCTTT.

The rearrangement uses TRBV6-5 and TRBJ1-1, with 7 bases matching TRBD1. This CDR3 has 12 amino acids. V trimming: 6 bases; J trimming: 5 bases; junction bases outside the gene matches: 3. The germline gives CDR1 MNHEY, CDR2 SVGAGI. The CDR3 DNA reads TGTGCCAGCAGCAGGGGGGAAACTGAAGCTTTCTTT. It specifies CASSRGETEAFF.

V and J are TRBV27 and TRBJ1-5, with a possible D match to TRBD1 (6 bases). Per the germline V gene, CDR1 is MNHEY and CDR2 is SMNVEV (reference sequence). The CDR3 covers 15 residues. V lost 3 bases and J 5 bases, leaving 14 bases between the germline ends. CDR3 sequence reads: CASSLGRGGDQPQHF. The CDR3 DNA reads TGTGCCAGCAGTTTGGGCAGGGGTGGTGATCAGCCCCAGCATTTT.

V and J are TRBV28 and TRBJ2-7; the match to TRBD2 covers 11 bases. Trimming at V came to 5 bases and at J to 2 bases, leaving 5 bases not matched to a gene. The CDR3 consists of 15 residues. Germline V lookup: CDR1 MDHEN, CDR2 SYDVKM. CDR3 DNA: TGTGCCAGCAGTCTCCTAGCGGGGGGAGCCTACGAGCAGTACTTC. Translation gives CASSLLAGGAYEQYF. The full variable domain, with the rest looked up from reference TRBV28 and TRBJ2-7, is DVKVTQSSRYLVKRTGEKVFLECVQDMDHENMFWYRQDPGLGLRLIYFSYDVKMKEKGDIPEGYSVSREKKERFSLILESASTNQTSMYLCASSLLAGGAYEQYFGPGTRLTVT.

The CDR3 coding sequence is TGTGCCAGCAGCTTCACAGTAGCTGGGGCCAACGTCCTGACTTTC. Translated: CASSFTVAGANVLTF. V and J are TRBV7-8 and TRBJ2-6, with D unclear. The CDR3 contains 15 residues. Germline CDR1 SGHVS, CDR2 FQNEAQ. Trimming pared 3 bases from V and 2 bases from J, leaving 8 bases between.

The chain uses TRBV9 and TRBJ1-2; D is undetermined. CDR1 and CDR2 (germline): SGDLS, YYNGEE. CDR3 length: 12 residues. Trimming stripped 0 bases from V and 4 bases from J, with 4 bases between. Here the CDR3 reads CASSVAPYGYTF. As DNA, the CDR3 is TGTGCCAGCAGCGTAGCTCCCTATGGCTACACCTTC.

This chain's CDR3 is CASSLAQGRQPQHF. CDR3 in DNA: TGTGCCAGCAGCTTAGCTCAGGGTCGCCAGCCCCAGCATTTT. The V call is TRBV7-2, the J call TRBJ1-5; perhaps TRBD1 as D (5 bases). From germline, CDR1 is SGHTA and CDR2 FQGNSA. The CDR3 is 14 amino acids. With 0 bases removed from V and 7 bases from J, the gap between germline ends came to 10 bases.

V and J are TRBV20-1 and TRBJ1-4; no clear D gene. Germline V CDR1 and CDR2: DFQATT, SNEGSKA (reference sequence). Trimming shortened V by 3 bases and J by 6 bases, and 11 bases separated the two germline ends. CDR3 length: 13 residues. The CDR3 protein is CSASLFRDEKLFF. As DNA, the CDR3 is TGCAGTGCTAGTTTGTTCCGCGATGAAAAACTGTTTTTT.

This chain links TRBV3-1 (or the pseudogene TRBV3-2) with TRBJ1-5; 9 nucleotides line up with TRBD1. This CDR3 comprises 16 residues. CDR1 is LGHDT and CDR2 is YNNKEL in the germline V gene (reference sequence). V gave up 3 bases and J gave up 3 bases; unmatched junction bases: 6. The DNA for the CDR3 is TGTGCCAGCAGCCAGGGACAGGGAATGCTCAATCAGCCCCAGCATTTT. Its protein is CASSQGQGMLNQPQHF.

This chain joins TRBV10-1 and TRBJ1-2; D not certain. The V gene lost 9 bases and the J gene lost 8 bases, with 10 bases spanning the gap. CDR1 and CDR2 from the germline V gene are WNHNN and SYGVQD (reference sequence). CDR3 length: 10 amino acids. For the CDR3, the DNA is TGCGCCAGGAACGGACGGGGCTACACCTTC. This encodes CARNGRGYTF.

The chain recombines TRBV2 with TRBJ2-2, with D possibly TRBD2 on 7 matching bases. CDR3 length equals 15 residues. The germline gives CDR1 SNHLY, CDR2 FYNNEI. V dropped 3 bases and J dropped 6 bases, with 14 bases sitting between them. CDR3 amino acids: CASSDTGGRSGELFF. CDR3 nucleotides: TGTGCCAGCAGTGATACGGGGGGCAGGTCCGGGGAGCTGTTTTTT.

The chain links TRBV4-1 to TRBJ2-1; 15 nucleotides line up with TRBD2. The V segment lost 4 bases and the J segment 8 bases; nucleotides outside the gene matches: 3. Germline-derived CDR1 and CDR2 are MGHRA and YSYEKL. This CDR3 has 15 residues. CDR3 protein: CASSRTSGGADEQFF. The CDR3 DNA sequence: TGCGCCAGCAGCCGGACTAGCGGGGGGGCAGATGAGCAGTTCTTC.

The V gene is TRBV9, the J gene TRBJ2-7, with 9 bases that match TRBD2. The CDR3 totals 16 residues. The ends lost 2 bases at V and 1 base at J; junction bases unmatched: 7. The germline V gene has CDR1 SGDLS and CDR2 YYNGEE. The CDR3 loop is CASSVTGTSLSYEQYF. The CDR3, as DNA: TGTGCCAGCAGCGTGACTGGGACTAGCTTATCCTACGAGCAGTACTTC.

The rearrangement joins TRBV15 to TRBJ1-2, with D perhaps TRBD1 (5 bases). V was trimmed by 0 bases and J by 0 bases, leaving 11 bases between them. The CDR3 spans 16 residues. The V gene's germline CDR1 is LNHNV and CDR2 YYDKDF (reference sequence). CDR3: CATSRDYTGTNYGYTF. In DNA, the CDR3 is TGTGCCACCAGCAGAGATTATACAGGCACTAACTATGGCTACACCTTC.

The chain is built from TRBV6-6 and TRBJ2-1; TRBD1 might be the D (5 bases). Per germline, CDR1 MNHNY and CDR2 SVGAGI (reference sequence). The CDR3 loop spans 12 amino acids. V gave up 7 bases and J gave up 6 bases, with 10 bases separating them. CDR3 in DNA: TGTGCCAGCACGGGCAGGGCCAATGAGCAGTTCTTC. This gives the protein CASTGRANEQFF.

The chain has TRBV30 and TRBJ1-6; D not certain. Germline values: CDR1 GTSNPN, CDR2 SVGIG (reference sequence). The V end was cut by 4 bases, the J end by 10 bases, with 14 bases between. The CDR3 runs to 13 residues. CDR3 loop: CAWTLGSYSPLHF. The CDR3 region has the DNA TGTGCCTGGACGCTGGGGTCGTACTCACCCCTCCACTTT.